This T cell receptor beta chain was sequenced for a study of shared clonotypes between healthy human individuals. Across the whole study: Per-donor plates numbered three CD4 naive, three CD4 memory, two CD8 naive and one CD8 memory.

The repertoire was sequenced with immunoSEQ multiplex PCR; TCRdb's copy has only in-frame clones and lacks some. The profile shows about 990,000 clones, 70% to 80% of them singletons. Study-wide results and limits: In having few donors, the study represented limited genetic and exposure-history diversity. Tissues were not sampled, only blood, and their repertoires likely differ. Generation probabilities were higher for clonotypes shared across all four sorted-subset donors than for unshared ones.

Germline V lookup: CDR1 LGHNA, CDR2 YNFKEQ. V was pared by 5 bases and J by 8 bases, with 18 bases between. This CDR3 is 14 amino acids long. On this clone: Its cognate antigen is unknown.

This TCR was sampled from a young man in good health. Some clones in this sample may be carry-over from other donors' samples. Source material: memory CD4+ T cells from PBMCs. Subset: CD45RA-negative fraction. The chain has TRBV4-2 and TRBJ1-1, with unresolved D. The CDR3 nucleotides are TGTGCCAGCAGCTTCCGCGCTGGACGATCCGAAGCTTTCTTT. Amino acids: CASSFRAGRSEAFF.